This entry lists 23 T cell receptor beta chains sequenced from one sample in a study of blood T cell repertoires in COVID-19. The method was immunoSEQ multiplex PCR; TCRdb's version includes in-frame clones alone and lacks a portion of them. The table shows nearly 400,000 clones, with about 90% occurring only once. Sequencing used PBMCs or T cells enriched from blood (not recorded which). Source of these receptors: a woman aged 25-40 years who had recovered from COVID-19.

This clone showed up just once. This chain joins TRBV7-2 and TRBJ2-7; 13 bases fit TRBD2. The germline V gene has CDR1 SGHTA and CDR2 FQGNSA. The CDR3 consists of 16 residues. Losses at the gene ends were 2 bases for V and 7 bases for J; bases not matched to a gene: 8. In DNA, the CDR3 is TGTGCCAGCAGCTTATATGGGACTAGCGGGACTTATGAGCAGTACTTC. It is translated as CASSLYGTSGTYEQYF.

With regard to this clone: In the same sample, other DNA sequences code for this CDR3. The chain is built from TRBV15 and TRBJ2-1; D is unresolved. Germline loops: CDR1 LNHNV, CDR2 YYDKDF (reference sequence). Between the trimmed V and J ends, which lost 3 bases and 4 bases, there was a span of 7 bases. The CDR3 length is 13 residues. CDR3 sequence reads: CATSRARYNEQFF. Written as DNA, the CDR3 is TGTGCCACCAGCAGGGCCCGATACAATGAGCAGTTCTTC.

This clone was seen a handful of times. The chain has TRBV6-5 and TRBJ1-1, with D tentatively TRBD1 (5 bases). Per the germline V gene, CDR1 is MNHEY and CDR2 is SVGAGI. V was cut by 7 bases and J by 5 bases, with 11 bases left in between. The CDR3 is made up of 12 amino acids. CDR3 DNA sequence: TGTGCCAGCACTAAGCAGGGTACTGAAGCTTTCTTT. This translates into CASTKQGTEAFF.

The chain uses TRBV9 and TRBJ1-2; 9 bases agree with TRBD1. CDR3 length equals 15 residues. The germline V gene has CDR1 SGDLS and CDR2 YYNGEE. With 3 bases clipped from V and 4 bases from J, the junction kept 7 bases outside the gene matches. For the CDR3, the DNA is TGTGCCAGCAGCGAAGGGACAGGGCTTTCCTATGGCTACACCTTC. Translating gives CASSEGTGLSYGYTF.

This chain joins TRBV5-6 and TRBJ2-7; 9 bases agree with TRBD1. The germline CDR1 and CDR2 sequences are SGHDT and YYEEEE. The CDR3 consists of 15 residues. V was pared by 4 bases and J by 6 bases, with 11 bases of the junction left unmatched. CDR3 DNA: TGTGCCAGCAGCCCATGGGGACAGGGAAATGGCGAGCAGTACTTC. Its translation is CASSPWGQGNGEQYF. Full variable domain (outside the CDR3, taken from reference TRBV5-6 and TRBJ2-7): DAGVTQSPTHLIKTRGQQVTLRCSPKSGHDTVSWYQQALGQGPQFIFQYYEEEERQRGNFPDRFSGHQFPNYSSELNVNALLLGDSALYLCASSPWGQGNGEQYFGPGTRLTVT.

The chain uses TRBV30 and TRBJ2-1, with 7 bases lining up with TRBD1. Germline trimming cut 4 bases from V and 2 bases from J; bases unmatched to any gene: 5. The CDR3 is made up of 14 amino acids. Germline CDR1 is GTSNPN and CDR2 is SVGIG (reference sequence). This CDR3 is CAWNGDSTYNEQFF. For the CDR3, the DNA is TGTGCCTGGAATGGGGACAGCACCTACAATGAGCAGTTCTTC.

The gene calls are TRBV9 and TRBJ1-3; possible D gene TRBD1, 5 bases. Germline CDR1 SGDLS, CDR2 YYNGEE. The CDR3 contains 16 residues. Deletions cut 0 bases from V and 3 bases from J, with 13 bases between. The CDR3, as DNA: TGTGCCAGCAGCGTAGACCAGGGATCGCTTGGAAACACCATATATTTT. Protein product: CASSVDQGSLGNTIYF.

This chain connects TRBV19 to TRBJ2-7; perhaps TRBD2 as D (6 bases). Trimming removed 5 bases from V and 0 bases from J, with 17 bases in between. This CDR3 has 16 residues. Germline V gene data show CDR1 as LNHDA and CDR2 as SQIVND (reference sequence). The CDR3 bases are TGTGCCAGTAGTCTGACTACCGGGAGAAACTCCTACGAGCAGTACTTC. Its protein product is CASSLTTGRNSYEQYF.

The V gene is TRBV11-2, the J gene TRBJ1-3, with TRBD1 as a possible D gene (6 bases). The germline V gene has CDR1 SGHAT and CDR2 FQNNGV. Trimming left V 3 bases short and J 4 bases short, with 10 bases between. The CDR3 is 14 amino acids. CDR3 loop: CASSFTGTGNTIYF. In DNA, the CDR3 is TGTGCCAGCAGCTTTACAGGGACGGGAAACACCATATATTTT.

This rearrangement joins TRBV18 to TRBJ2-3; D is uncertain. Between the trimmed V and J ends, which lost 3 bases and 4 bases, there was a span of 14 bases. Germline V lookup: CDR1 KGHSH, CDR2 LQKENI. The CDR3 runs 15 residues. The CDR3 here is CASSPLGLAADTQYF. For the CDR3, the DNA is TGTGCCAGCTCACCTCTAGGATTGGCGGCAGATACGCAGTATTTT.

V usage is TRBV13 and J usage is TRBJ2-4, with TRBD2 matching 14 bases. This CDR3 comprises 19 residues. CDR1 is PRHDT, CDR2 FYEKMQ, per germline (reference sequence). J was trimmed by 0 bases and V by 5 bases; bases with no gene match: 9. The CDR3: CASSGSGTSGGVAKNIQYF. CDR3 nucleotide sequence: TGTGCCAGCAGCGGGTCCGGGACTAGCGGGGGAGTAGCCAAAAACATTCAGTACTTC.

This chain connects TRBV10-3 to TRBJ1-2; 7 nucleotides align to TRBD1. V shed 6 bases and J 4 bases; nucleotides not matched to a gene: 8. Germline V gene data show CDR1 as ENHRY and CDR2 as SYGVKD. The CDR3 has 14 amino acids. The CDR3 DNA sequence: TGTGCCATCAGGGGGGCCGGGACAGTCTATGGCTACACCTTC. Its translation: CAIRGAGTVYGYTF.

The chain is built from TRBV12-5 and TRBJ1-5; D is possibly TRBD1 (6 bases). The CDR3 spans 15 residues. Germline loops: CDR1 LGHNT, CDR2 FRNRAP. V was cut by 6 bases and J by 7 bases, with 19 bases left in between. The CDR3: CASGPGQGIGQPQHF. Here the CDR3 DNA reads TGTGCTAGTGGGCCGGGCCAGGGGATCGGGCAGCCCCAGCATTTT.

The chain employs TRBV11-2 and TRBJ2-7; no clear D. Looked up from germline, CDR1 is SGHAT and CDR2 is FQNNGV. V shed 0 bases and J shed 4 bases, with 13 bases lying between them. This CDR3 has 15 residues. DNA of the CDR3: TGTGCCAGCAGCTTAGATGCCAATCAGATTTACGAGCAGTACTTC. It encodes CASSLDANQIYEQYF.

The rearrangement joins TRBV18 to TRBJ1-5; 9 bases map to TRBD1. The CDR3 contains 16 residues. The germline V gene encodes CDR1 KGHSH and CDR2 LQKENI. J lost 6 bases, V lost 6 bases, and 12 bases had no gene match. The CDR3 spells CASSRNRDRAVQPQHF. The CDR3 bases are TGTGCCAGCTCGCGAAACCGGGACAGGGCCGTTCAGCCCCAGCATTTT.

This chain joins TRBV19 and TRBJ2-5; 10 nucleotides match TRBD2. The CDR3 length is 19 residues. The trim removed 5 bases at V and 0 bases at J, leaving 15 bases unmatched. Germline CDR1 LNHDA, CDR2 SQIVND (reference sequence). The CDR3 sequence is CASSGFRTSGQLYQETQYF. In nucleotides, the CDR3 is TGTGCCAGTAGTGGTTTTAGGACTAGCGGACAATTGTACCAAGAGACCCAGTACTTC.

The J gene is TRBJ2-2, the V gene TRBV5-1, with 9 bases identical to TRBD2. The germline gives CDR1 SGHRS, CDR2 YFSETQ. The CDR3 runs to 15 residues. V lost 4 bases and J lost 4; bases outside the gene matches: 5. The CDR3, as DNA: TGCGCCAGCAGCGTAACTAGCGGGTCCACCGGGGAGCTGTTTTTT. Translated: CASSVTSGSTGELFF.

This clone was seen more than once but under ten times. This chain joins TRBV5-1 and TRBJ1-1; D is perhaps TRBD1 (6 bases). V gave up 7 bases and J gave up 0 bases, with 25 bases separating them. Germline V lookup: CDR1 SGHRS, CDR2 YFSETQ. The CDR3 extends over 18 amino acids. CDR3 residues: CASRSGFGGRSLNTEAFF. In DNA form, the CDR3 reads TGCGCCAGCCGCTCCGGGTTCGGGGGGCGATCTCTGAACACTGAAGCTTTCTTT.

The rearrangement uses TRBV5-5 and TRBJ1-3, with 8 bases that match TRBD1. V lost 4 bases and J lost 2; bases outside the gene matches: 8. The CDR3 consists of 16 residues. CDR1 is SGHKS, CDR2 YYEKEE, per germline (reference sequence). In nucleotides, the CDR3 is TGTGCCAGCAGCATAACCTTACAGGGGGCTGGAAACACCATATATTTT. Residues: CASSITLQGAGNTIYF. Drawing the rest from reference TRBV5-5 and TRBJ1-3, the complete variable domain is DAGVTQSPTHLIKTRGQQVTLRCSPISGHKSVSWYQQVLGQGPQFIFQYYEKEERGRGNFPDRFSARQFPNYSSELNVNALLLGDSALYLCASSITLQGAGNTIYFGEGSWLTVV.

The chain has TRBV11-2 and TRBJ1-4, with TRBD1 matching over 7 bases. The germline V gene encodes CDR1 SGHAT and CDR2 FQNNGV. The CDR3 sequence is 16 residues long. V dropped 4 bases and J dropped 2; count of bases not matched to a gene: 7. The chain's CDR3 is CASSSGQAPTNEKLFF. The CDR3, as DNA: TGTGCCAGCAGCTCCGGACAGGCCCCCACTAATGAAAAACTGTTTTTT.

The chain uses TRBV5-1 and TRBJ2-1; weak D call: TRBD2 (5 bases). The CDR3 is made up of 17 amino acids. V lost 5 bases, J lost 2 bases, and 20 bases lay in between. Per the germline V gene, CDR1 is SGHRS and CDR2 is YFSETQ. The CDR3: CASRQTGLPQTYNEQFF. The CDR3 coding sequence is TGCGCCAGCAGGCAAACCGGACTCCCCCAAACCTACAATGAGCAGTTCTTC.

This clone is a singleton in its sample. The same CDR3 can be traced to other DNA sequences in this sample. The chain uses TRBV5-1 and TRBJ2-3; TRBD2 matches at 11 bases. Germline assignment: CDR1 SGHRS and CDR2 YFSETQ. The CDR3 loop spans 15 amino acids. V shed 0 bases and J 3 bases; nucleotides not matched to a gene: 0. The CDR3 reads CASSLGLAGTDTQYF. Here the CDR3 DNA reads TGCGCCAGCAGCTTGGGACTAGCGGGGACAGATACGCAGTATTTT.

The genes are TRBV3-1 (or the pseudogene TRBV3-2) and TRBJ1-1; D uncertain. V was cut by 8 bases and J by 10 bases, with 20 bases left in between. Germline values: CDR1 LGHDT, CDR2 YNNKEL (reference sequence). The CDR3 is 13 amino acids. The CDR3 region has the DNA TGTGCCAGCCACAACGCGGGAAGTCCGAGAGCTTTCTTT. This encodes CASHNAGSPRAFF.